The 31 T cell receptor beta chains reported below all come from one sample, sequenced in a study of beta chain features in type 1 diabetes. Since all of the isolated RNA was reverse transcribed, expressed TCRB transcripts were what got sequenced. Using immunoSEQ multiplex PCR, the repertoire was profiled, and TCRdb retains in-frame clones only, with some absent. The repertoire holds a few hundred thousand clones, with approximately 10% as singletons. The sequenced material came from naive CD4+ T cells from blood. Receptor source: a woman aged 25 to 39 in good health.

This clone appeared a few times. This sequence joins TRBV30 and TRBJ2-6; 8 bases are shared with TRBD1. Germline V gene sequence: CDR1 GTSNPN, CDR2 SVGIG (reference sequence). Trimming at V came to 4 bases and at J to 4 bases, leaving 12 bases not matched to a gene. This CDR3 spans 17 amino acids. The CDR3: CAWKPGTGVRGANVLTF. DNA for the CDR3: TGTGCCTGGAAACCCGGGACAGGCGTGCGGGGGGCCAACGTCCTGACTTTC.

This clone was counted a few times. This chain connects TRBV7-3 to TRBJ2-1, with D possibly matching TRBD2 (5 bases). The CDR3 consists of 16 residues. Germline loops: CDR1 SGHTA, CDR2 FQGTGA. Between the trimmed V and J ends, which lost 1 base and 4 bases, there was a span of 14 bases. Written as DNA, the CDR3 is TGTGCCAGCAGCTTAATGGCTAGCCTCTCGTACAATGAGCAGTTCTTC. Its protein product is CASSLMASLSYNEQFF.

The chain employs TRBV5-1 and TRBJ2-1, with 7 bases aligning to TRBD2. Germline values: CDR1 SGHRS, CDR2 YFSETQ. Trimming at V came to 4 bases and at J to 9 bases, leaving 13 bases not matched to a gene. The length of the CDR3 is 15 residues. The CDR3 protein is CASSAGLVPQIEQFF. The CDR3 nucleotides read TGCGCCAGCAGCGCCGGACTAGTCCCTCAAATTGAGCAGTTCTTC.

The CDR3: CASSSGAVSANTGELFF. The CDR3 DNA reads as TGTGCCAGCAGTTCAGGGGCGGTATCCGCGAACACCGGGGAGCTGTTTTTT. The chain links TRBV28 to TRBJ2-2; weak D call: TRBD1 (6 bases). This CDR3 has 17 amino acids. Germline V CDR1 and CDR2: MDHEN, SYDVKM. With 4 bases removed from V and 0 bases from J, the gap between germline ends came to 15 bases.

This clone was seen a few times. This sequence joins TRBV30 and TRBJ2-2; D might be TRBD1 (5 bases). Looked up from germline, CDR1 is GTSNPN and CDR2 is SVGIG (reference sequence). Trimming took 3 bases from V and 1 from J, leaving 6 bases between them. CDR3 size: 13 residues. The CDR3 loop is CAWRQGNTGELFF. The DNA for the CDR3 is TGTGCCTGGAGGCAGGGGAACACCGGGGAGCTGTTTTTT.

Turning to this clone: Germline and junction disagree at one end, which may indicate a read error. The chain recombines TRBV4-3 with TRBJ1-2, with D hard to call. The CDR3 covers 11 residues. Per germline, CDR1 LGHNA and CDR2 YSLEER. CDR3 nucleotide sequence: TGCGCCAGCAGCCAAGAAGCACGGGATGCCTTC. It is translated as CASSQEARDAF.

V gene TRBV11-2 combines with J gene TRBJ1-1; D remains unclear. Between the trimmed V and J ends, which lost 1 base and 7 bases, there was a span of 13 bases. CDR3 size: 14 residues. Germline CDR1 reads SGHAT; CDR2 reads FQNNGV. CDR3 protein: CASSLGASGSEAFF. The DNA for the CDR3 is TGTGCCAGCAGCTTAGGAGCGTCGGGGAGTGAAGCTTTCTTT.

This clone has just a few counts. The rearrangement joins TRBV7-9 to TRBJ2-1; possible D gene TRBD1, 6 bases. V lost 4 bases and J 2 bases, leaving 15 bases between the germline ends. This CDR3 comprises 16 residues. Germline V CDR1 and CDR2: SEHNR, FQNEAQ (reference sequence). CDR3 loop: CASSYEGTWTYNEQFF. CDR3 DNA: TGTGCCAGCAGCTATGAAGGGACATGGACCTACAATGAGCAGTTCTTC.

The V gene is TRBV6-1, the J gene TRBJ2-5, with D possibly being TRBD2 (7 bases). From germline, CDR1 is MNHNS and CDR2 SASEGT. Trimming left V 6 bases short and J 4 bases short, with 12 bases between. The CDR3 covers 13 residues. This chain's CDR3 is CASREGGAETQYF. In DNA form, the CDR3 reads TGTGCCAGCAGGGAGGGGGGGGCAGAGACCCAGTACTTC.

The CDR3 bases are TGCAGCGTTGCTGTTAGCGGTTACTCCTACGAGCAGTACTTC. Protein: CSVAVSGYSYEQYF. The chain joins TRBV29-1 to TRBJ2-7; tentative D call: TRBD2 (6 bases). With 4 bases removed from V and 0 bases from J, the gap between germline ends came to 13 bases. Germline assignment: CDR1 SQVTM and CDR2 ANQGSEA. This CDR3 comprises 14 residues.

This clone has more than one count but fewer than ten. The chain is built from TRBV9 and TRBJ2-7; TRBD2 aligns across 7 bases. Germline assignment: CDR1 SGDLS and CDR2 YYNGEE. The CDR3 length is 11 residues. With V trimmed by 3 bases and J by 6 bases, 0 bases remained unmatched. The CDR3 is CASSGGGEQYF. CDR3 DNA: TGTGCCAGCAGCGGGGGGGGCGAGCAGTACTTC.

This CDR3 reads CSVEDRGNEQYF. The DNA for the CDR3 is TGCAGCGTTGAGGACAGGGGAAACGAGCAGTACTTC. The V call is TRBV29-1, the J call TRBJ2-5; TRBD1 agrees at 9 bases. TRBJ2-7 matches the DNA end more closely, so the J call is doubtful. CDR3 length equals 12 residues. CDR1 is SQVTM, CDR2 ANQGSEA, per germline.

V gene TRBV9 combines with J gene TRBJ1-5; D unresolved. CDR3 length: 13 amino acids. Deletions cut 0 bases from V and 5 bases from J, with 6 bases between. The germline V gene has CDR1 SGDLS and CDR2 YYNGEE. The CDR3 DNA reads TGTGCCAGCAGCGTAGAGCCGGATCAGCCCCAGCATTTT. The encoded protein is CASSVEPDQPQHF.

The chain is built from TRBV7-2 and TRBJ2-3, with TRBD2 matching over 13 bases. The CDR3 runs 17 residues. Germline CDR1 and CDR2: SGHTA and FQGNSA. V was clipped by 6 bases and J by 0 bases; unmatched bases: 6. The chain's CDR3 is CASRRLAGGSSTDTQYF. Here the CDR3 DNA reads TGTGCCAGCAGGAGACTAGCGGGAGGCTCGAGCACAGATACGCAGTATTTT.

The gene calls are TRBV7-2 and TRBJ1-5; no definite D call. Trimming pared 5 bases from V and 1 base from J, leaving 18 bases between. The CDR3 covers 17 residues. The germline gives CDR1 SGHTA, CDR2 FQGNSA. CDR3 region: CASSPNPFYESNQPQHF. The CDR3 DNA reads as TGTGCCAGCAGCCCCAATCCTTTTTATGAGAGCAATCAGCCCCAGCATTTT.

A few counts support this clone. V and J are TRBV28 and TRBJ2-5; D call uncertain. Germline CDR1 and CDR2: MDHEN and SYDVKM. V lost 3 bases to trimming and J lost 0 bases, with 5 bases between them. The CDR3 covers 13 residues. The CDR3 bases are TGTGCCAGCAGTTTCCCAAACCAAGAGACCCAGTACTTC. As protein: CASSFPNQETQYF. Together with reference TRBV28 and TRBJ2-5, the CDR3 gives the full variable domain: DVKVTQSSRYLVKRTGEKVFLECVQDMDHENMFWYRQDPGLGLRLIYFSYDVKMKEKGDIPEGYSVSREKKERFSLILESASTNQTSMYLCASSFPNQETQYFGPGTRLLVL.

The J gene is TRBJ2-5, the V gene TRBV27; TRBD2 matches at 7 bases. The CDR3 totals 15 residues. Losses at the gene ends were 8 bases for V and 3 bases for J; bases not matched to a gene: 12. CDR1 MNHEY and CDR2 SMNVEV come from the germline V gene (reference sequence). CDR3 nucleotides: TGTGCCAGCCGCCCACTCGGGCTAGCGGAAGAGACCCAGTACTTC. Amino acids: CASRPLGLAEETQYF.

This clone was detected a few times. J is TRBJ2-5 and V is TRBV9; TRBD2 agrees at 9 bases. With 4 bases clipped from V and 4 bases from J, the junction kept 11 bases outside the gene matches. The CDR3 is 16 residues long. Per the germline V gene, CDR1 is SGDLS and CDR2 is YYNGEE. Here the CDR3 reads CASSPPGREGIETQYF. In nucleotides, the CDR3 is TGTGCCAGCAGCCCCCCCGGGCGGGAGGGCATAGAGACCCAGTACTTC.

This clone was counted only a few times. The chain is built from TRBV30 and TRBJ2-7; possibly TRBD1 for D (5 bases). Germline V gene sequence: CDR1 GTSNPN, CDR2 SVGIG (reference sequence). The CDR3 loop spans 11 amino acids. V gave up 5 bases and J gave up 1 base, with 6 bases separating them. This CDR3 is CAWGASYEQYF. Written as DNA, the CDR3 is TGTGCCTGGGGGGCATCCTACGAGCAGTACTTC.

The J gene is TRBJ2-5, the V gene TRBV29-1; TRBD2 matches at 11 bases. J lost 5 bases, V lost 5 bases, and 16 bases had no gene match. Germline loops: CDR1 SQVTM, CDR2 ANQGSEA. The CDR3 contains 17 residues. The DNA for the CDR3 is TGCAGCGTTAGGATAGCGGGAGGGCTCCCTCTTCGGGAGACCCAGTACTTC. Translating it yields CSVRIAGGLPLRETQYF.

The V gene is TRBV6-5, the J gene TRBJ2-7; 9 nucleotides agree with TRBD1. The ends lost 6 bases at V and 4 bases at J; junction bases unmatched: 10. The CDR3 has 15 residues. Germline CDR1 MNHEY, CDR2 SVGAGI. The CDR3 is CASSPSGTGPYEQYF. Here the CDR3 DNA reads TGTGCCAGCAGCCCTTCGGGGACAGGGCCATACGAGCAGTACTTC.

This chain links TRBV9 with TRBJ2-6, with D possibly matching TRBD1 (5 bases). Germline lookup yields CDR1 SGDLS and CDR2 YYNGEE. The CDR3 is 15 residues long. Trimming removed 4 bases from V and 1 base from J, with 9 bases in between. The CDR3 coding sequence is TGTGCCAGCAGCAAACCAGGGTCTGGGGCCAACGTCCTGACTTTC. Residues: CASSKPGSGANVLTF.

This clone came up a few times. The chain uses TRBV7-2 and TRBJ2-7; 13 bases align to TRBD2. V dropped 4 bases and J dropped 5; count of bases not matched to a gene: 5. CDR3 length: 15 amino acids. Germline CDR1 SGHTA, CDR2 FQGNSA. The DNA of the CDR3 is TGTGCCAGCAGCTCGGGACTAGCGGGATTCAACGAGCAGTACTTC. Its protein is CASSSGLAGFNEQYF.

The chain carries TRBV10-3 and TRBJ1-1, with a possible D match to TRBD1 (6 bases). The length of the CDR3 is 16 residues. Looked up from germline, CDR1 is ENHRY and CDR2 is SYGVKD. V was trimmed by 3 bases and J by 2 bases, leaving 16 bases between them. The CDR3 reads CAISDGQGSLNTEAFF. The CDR3 DNA follows: TGTGCCATCAGTGATGGTCAGGGGTCCCTTAACACTGAAGCTTTCTTT.

The sample holds a few counts of this clone. The gene calls are TRBV29-1 and TRBJ2-7; D is perhaps TRBD1 (6 bases). Germline V CDR1 and CDR2: SQVTM, ANQGSEA. The CDR3 is 13 residues long. Trimming stripped 6 bases from V and 4 bases from J, with 16 bases between. The CDR3 sequence: CSVVKGTTYEQYF. In DNA, the CDR3 is TGCAGCGTCGTCAAAGGGACAACTTACGAGCAGTACTTC.

The V and J genes are TRBV30 and TRBJ2-1, with 8 bases identical to TRBD1. CDR3 length equals 15 residues. CDR1 and CDR2 from the germline V gene are GTSNPN and SVGIG (reference sequence). V was clipped by 1 base and J by 8 bases; unmatched bases: 10. The CDR3 nucleotides read TGTGCCTGGAGTGCAGGACAGGGTAAGGTGCATGAGCAGTTCTTC. Translation: CAWSAGQGKVHEQFF.

The CDR3 protein is CASSLYDTYGYTF. DNA of the CDR3: TGCGCCAGCAGCTTGTATGATACTTATGGCTACACCTTC. V gene TRBV5-1 combines with J gene TRBJ1-2; D uncertain. The CDR3 runs 13 residues. The V gene's germline CDR1 is SGHRS and CDR2 YFSETQ. Trimming removed 1 base from V and 5 bases from J, with 9 bases in between.

This chain connects TRBV7-9 to TRBJ2-2; weak D call: TRBD1 (5 bases). The length of the CDR3 is 14 residues. Germline V gene sequence: CDR1 SEHNR, CDR2 FQNEAQ (reference sequence). Trimming removed 5 bases at V and 4 bases at J, with 11 bases between. CDR3 in amino acids: CASSPLRVTGELFF. CDR3 sequence (DNA): TGTGCCAGCAGCCCCCTCAGGGTCACCGGGGAGCTGTTTTTT. Full variable domain (missing parts from reference TRBV7-9 and TRBJ2-2): DTGVSQNPRHKITKRGQNVTFRCDPISEHNRLYWYRQTLGQGPEFLTYFQNEAQLEKSRLLSDRFSAERPKGSFSTLEIQRTEQGDSAMYLCASSPLRVTGELFFGEGSRLTVL.

This clone came up a few times. This chain joins TRBV28 and TRBJ1-1, with 8 bases aligning to TRBD1. J gave up 5 bases and V 6 bases, and 11 bases lay outside the gene matches. The CDR3 contains 15 residues. From germline, CDR1 is MDHEN and CDR2 SYDVKM. DNA for the CDR3: TGTGCCAGCAGCCTAGGACAGGGCTGGGGGACTGAAGCTTTCTTT. Its translation is CASSLGQGWGTEAFF.

This chain joins TRBV30 and TRBJ1-2; TRBD1 agrees at 9 bases. This CDR3 spans 14 amino acids. Germline V gene data show CDR1 as GTSNPN and CDR2 as SVGIG (reference sequence). V shed 4 bases and J 4 bases; nucleotides not matched to a gene: 7. The CDR3 bases are TGTGCCTGGAATACAGGGGGCGCGCTCTATGGCTACACCTTC. Protein product: CAWNTGGALYGYTF.

The V gene is TRBV7-3, the J gene TRBJ1-1, with D possibly matching TRBD1 (6 bases). The CDR3 sequence is 13 residues long. The ends were cut back, 5 bases at V and 1 base at J, with 8 bases in the middle. CDR1 is SGHTA and CDR2 is FQGTGA in the germline V gene. This CDR3 reads CASSQGPNTEAFF. The DNA of the CDR3 is TGTGCCAGCAGCCAGGGGCCGAACACTGAAGCTTTCTTT.